This T cell receptor beta chain came from a study of blood T cell repertoires in COVID-19. Clones were sequenced by immunoSEQ multiplex PCR, and TCRdb holds only the in-frame ones, with some missing. Counted here are over 350,000 clones, nearly 90% occurring once; the ten biggest clones make up around 1.8%. Germline CDR1 reads SGHTA; CDR2 reads FQGNSA. The CDR3 loop spans 17 amino acids. With 5 bases clipped from V and 0 bases from J, the junction kept 10 bases outside the gene matches. Sequencing input: PBMCs or T cells enriched from blood (not recorded which). The V gene is TRBV7-2, the J gene TRBJ1-5; 7 bases align to TRBD1. This TCR came from a woman aged 18-35 years with acute COVID-19. The CDR3 spells CASSPRQGVYSNQPQHF. The CDR3 DNA reads TGTGCCAGCAGCCCCCGCCAGGGGGTGTATAGCAATCAGCCCCAGCATTTT.